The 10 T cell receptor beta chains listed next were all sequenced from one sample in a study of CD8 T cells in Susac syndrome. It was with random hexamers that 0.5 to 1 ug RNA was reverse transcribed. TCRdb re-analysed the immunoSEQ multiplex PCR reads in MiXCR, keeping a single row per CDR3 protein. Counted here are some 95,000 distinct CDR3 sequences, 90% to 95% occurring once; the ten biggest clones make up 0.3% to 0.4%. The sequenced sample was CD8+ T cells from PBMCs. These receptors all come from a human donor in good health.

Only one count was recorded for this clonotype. The DNA for the CDR3 is TGTGCCAGCAGTTTAAACCCGAGGGGTAACACTGAAGCTTTCTTT. Protein: CASSLNPRGNTEAFF. The gene calls are TRBV12-3 or TRBV12-4 and TRBJ1-1, with D possibly TRBD1 on 5 matching bases. With 2 bases removed from V and 2 bases from J, the gap between germline ends came to 12 bases. The CDR3 runs to 15 residues.

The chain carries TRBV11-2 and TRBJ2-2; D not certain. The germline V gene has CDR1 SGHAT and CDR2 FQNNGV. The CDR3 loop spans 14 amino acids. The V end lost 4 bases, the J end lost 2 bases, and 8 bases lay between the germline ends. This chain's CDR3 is CASSYGGNTGELFF. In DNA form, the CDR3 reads TGTGCCAGCAGCTACGGCGGAAACACCGGGGAGCTGTTTTTT. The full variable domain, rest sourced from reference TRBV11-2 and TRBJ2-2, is EAGVAQSPRYKIIEKRQSVAFWCNPISGHATLYWYQQILGQGPKLLIQFQNNGVVDDSQLPKDRFSAERLKGVDSTLKIQPAKLEDSAVYLCASSYGGNTGELFFGEGSRLTVL.

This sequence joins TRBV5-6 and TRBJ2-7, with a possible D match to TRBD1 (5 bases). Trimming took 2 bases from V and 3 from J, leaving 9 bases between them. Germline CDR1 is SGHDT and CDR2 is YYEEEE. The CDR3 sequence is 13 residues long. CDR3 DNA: TGTGCCAGCAGCTTACCCAGGGACTACGAGCAGTACTTC. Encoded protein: CASSLPRDYEQYF.

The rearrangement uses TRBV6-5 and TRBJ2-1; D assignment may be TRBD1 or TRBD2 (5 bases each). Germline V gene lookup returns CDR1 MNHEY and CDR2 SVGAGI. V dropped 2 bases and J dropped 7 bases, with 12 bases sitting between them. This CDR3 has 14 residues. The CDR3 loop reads CASSYRAGTNEQFF. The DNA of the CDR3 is TGTGCCAGCAGTTACAGGGCAGGGACGAATGAGCAGTTCTTC.

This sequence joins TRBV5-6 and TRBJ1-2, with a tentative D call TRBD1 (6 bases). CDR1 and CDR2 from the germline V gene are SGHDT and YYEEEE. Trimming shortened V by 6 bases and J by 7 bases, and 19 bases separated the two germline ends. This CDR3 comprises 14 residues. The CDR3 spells CASIQNPGGAGYTF. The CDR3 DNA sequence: TGTGCCAGCATCCAGAATCCCGGGGGCGCTGGCTACACCTTC.

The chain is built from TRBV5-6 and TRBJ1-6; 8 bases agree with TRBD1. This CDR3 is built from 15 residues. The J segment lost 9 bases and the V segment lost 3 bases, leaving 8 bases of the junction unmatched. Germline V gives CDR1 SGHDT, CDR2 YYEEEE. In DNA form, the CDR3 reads TGTGCCAGCAGCTCCGGGCCAGGGGGCGGTTCACCCCTCCACTTT. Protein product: CASSSGPGGGSPLHF.

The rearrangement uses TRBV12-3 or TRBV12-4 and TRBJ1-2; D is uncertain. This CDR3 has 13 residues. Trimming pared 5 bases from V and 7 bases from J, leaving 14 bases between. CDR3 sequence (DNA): TGTGCCAGCAGTCCAGCCCCTAGTAGTGGCTACACCTTC. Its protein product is CASSPAPSSGYTF.

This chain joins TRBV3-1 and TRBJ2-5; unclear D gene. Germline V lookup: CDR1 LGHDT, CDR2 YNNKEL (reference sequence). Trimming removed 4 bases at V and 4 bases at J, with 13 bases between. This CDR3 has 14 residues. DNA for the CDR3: TGTGCCAGCAGCCCCCGTACAGCGCGAGAGACCCAGTACTTC. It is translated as CASSPRTARETQYF.

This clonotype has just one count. The CDR3 reads CASSQAGFHGYTF. CDR3 in DNA: TGTGCCAGCAGCCAAGCAGGGTTTCATGGCTACACCTTC. V usage is TRBV14 and J usage is TRBJ1-2; maybe TRBD1 (5 bases). The CDR3 length is 13 residues. Germline CDR1 SGHDN, CDR2 FVKESK. V lost 1 base and J lost 6, with 9 bases in between.

The CDR3 nucleotides read TGCGCCAGCAGCCAAGAGGCCAGATCGGTGGGCTACACCTTC. Protein product: CASSQEARSVGYTF. V usage is TRBV4-1 and J usage is TRBJ1-2; D unresolved. Germline lookup yields CDR1 MGHRA and CDR2 YSYEKL. The CDR3 spans 14 residues. Trimming pared 0 bases from V and 8 bases from J, leaving 13 bases between.